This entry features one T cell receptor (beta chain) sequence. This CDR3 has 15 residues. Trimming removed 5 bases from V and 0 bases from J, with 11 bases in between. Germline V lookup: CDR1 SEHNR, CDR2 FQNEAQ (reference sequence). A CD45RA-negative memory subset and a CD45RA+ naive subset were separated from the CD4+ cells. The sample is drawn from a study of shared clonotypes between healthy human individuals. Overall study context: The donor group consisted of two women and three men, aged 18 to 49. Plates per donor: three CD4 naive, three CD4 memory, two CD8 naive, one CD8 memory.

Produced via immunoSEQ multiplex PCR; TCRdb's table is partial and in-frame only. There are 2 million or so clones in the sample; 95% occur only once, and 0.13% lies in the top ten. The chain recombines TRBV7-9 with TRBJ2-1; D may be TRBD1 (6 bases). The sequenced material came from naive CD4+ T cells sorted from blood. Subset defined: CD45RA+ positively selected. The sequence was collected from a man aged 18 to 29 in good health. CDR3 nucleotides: TGTGCCAGCAGCGCTGGACAGTTCTCCTACAATGAGCAGTTCTTC. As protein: CASSAGQFSYNEQFF. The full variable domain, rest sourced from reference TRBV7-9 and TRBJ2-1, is DTGVSQNPRHKITKRGQNVTFRCDPISEHNRLYWYRQTLGQGPEFLTYFQNEAQLEKSRLLSDRFSAERPKGSFSTLEIQRTEQGDSAMYLCASSAGQFSYNEQFFGPGTRLTVL.